This T cell receptor (beta chain) was profiled in a study of T cell clonotyping in hematopoietic cell transplantation. Study-level points and caveats: Pathologically expanded recipient clonotypes increased progressively from day 30 to day 180 as diversity fell.

V was pared by 3 bases and J by 5 bases, with 4 bases between. Germline V lookup: CDR1 PRHDT, CDR2 FYEKMQ (reference sequence). The CDR3 runs 12 residues. A word on this clone: As yet, its antigen is unknown.

Clones were read by immunoSEQ multiplex PCR, and TCRdb kept only the in-frame ones, dropping some. The sample includes about 16,000 clones, approximately 74% seen only once; the top ten take more than 9%. The sequence derives from an older woman in good health. Some clones in this sample may be carry-over from other donors' samples. Sequenced material: peripheral blood mononuclear cells. V is TRBV13 and J is TRBJ2-2; D is undetermined. The CDR3 coding sequence is TGTGCCAGCAGCTTCGGGACCGGGGAGCTGTTTTTT. This encodes CASSFGTGELFF.